Listed below are T cell receptor beta chains from one sample, sequenced in a study of shared T cell receptors in the human thymus. The method was immunoSEQ multiplex PCR; TCRdb's version includes in-frame clones alone and lacks a portion of them. Among about 380,000 clones listed, over 90% were seen once. Sequencing used thymocytes. These receptors originate from a human donor. Each CDR3 is given with its conserved first and last residue. D genes are given only for firm matches. Clone size, where shown, is once, few, many, or a class for clones that have expanded.

abundance	len	v_gene	d_gene	j_gene	CDR3nt	CDR3aa
-	13	TRBV19	TRBD1	TRBJ1-1	TGTGCCAGTAGTCACAGGGGAAACACTGAAGCTTTCTTT	CASSHRGNTEAFF
-	13	TRBV28	-	TRBJ2-1	TGTGCCAGTCGCCCCCCCAGGGACCATGAGCAGTTCTTC	CASRPPRDHEQFF
-	16	TRBV28	-	TRBJ2-1	TGTGCCAGCAGCTATTCGTTTAGGAGCTCCTACAATGAGCAGTTCTTC	CASSYSFRSSYNEQFF
once	14	TRBV27	-	TRBJ2-1	TGTGCCAGCGGGACGGGGGACCCCTACAATGAGCAGTTCTTC	CASGTGDPYNEQFF
-	16	TRBV27	TRBD2	TRBJ2-1	TGTGCCAGCAGTTTGGAGGTAGCGGGAGTCTACAATGAGCAGTTCTTC	CASSLEVAGVYNEQFF
-	17	TRBV14	-	TRBJ1-2	TGTGCCAGCAGCCACAATGTAAACTCGTCGGAGGCACATGGCTACACCTTC	CASSHNVNSSEAHGYTF
-	17	TRBV4-2	TRBD2	TRBJ2-1	TGTGCCAGCAGCCGACCCGATCTAGCGGGAGCCTACAATGAGCAGTTCTTC	CASSRPDLAGAYNEQFF
few	20	TRBV4-1	TRBD2	TRBJ2-5	TGCGCCAGCAGCCAAGACCGGGAGGTGGATGGGGAAAGGCCCCAAGAGACCCAGTACTTC	CASSQDREVDGERPQETQYF
-	16	TRBV21-1	-	TRBJ2-5	TGTGCCAGCAGCAACCCCCCCCGTGGGATCAAAGAGACCCAGTACTTC	CASSNPPRGIKETQYF
-	12	TRBV7-4	-	TRBJ2-6	TGTGCCAGCAGCTCTGGGGCCAACGTCCTGACTTTC	CASSSGANVLTF
once	16	TRBV5-1	-	TRBJ2-3	TGCGCCAGCAGCTTGGGTCAACAGGGCCCCACAGATACGCAGTATTTT	CASSLGQQGPTDTQYF
-	13	TRBV29-1	-	TRBJ1-2	TGCAGCGTCCCGGTCCGGAATAACTATGGCTACACCTTC	CSVPVRNNYGYTF
-	19	TRBV18	-	TRBJ1-3	TGTGCCAGCTCACCACCCACAGTACCTGCTTTAAACTCTGGAAACACCATATATTTT	CASSPPTVPALNSGNTIYF
-	19	TRBV5-3	-	TRBJ2-1	TGTGCCAGAAGCCTGGACGGCCTGACGGTCTACTGCTCCTACAATGAGCAGTTCTTC	CARSLDGLTVYCSYNEQFF
-	13	TRBV6-6	-	TRBJ2-7	TGTGCCAGCAGTTACTCCGTGTCCTACGAGCAGTACTTC	CASSYSVSYEQYF
-	16	TRBV15	-	TRBJ2-5	TGTGCCACCAGCAGAGAGAAAGGGGGTCTCTGTGGGATCCAGTACTTC	CATSREKGGLCGIQYF
-	16	TRBV7-2	-	TRBJ2-1	TGTGCCAGCAGCTTACATGTGAGACCTCGACGCAATGAGCAGTTCTTC	CASSLHVRPRRNEQFF
-	13	TRBV7-2	-	TRBJ2-7	TGTGCCAGCAGCATATCCACAGGGTACGAGCAGTACTTC	CASSISTGYEQYF
-	17	TRBV2	TRBD1	TRBJ2-6	TGTGCCAGCACCGAAGAGCCGACAGGGGCTGGGGCCAACGTCCTGACTTTC	CASTEEPTGAGANVLTF
-	13	TRBV19	TRBD1	TRBJ2-3	TGTGCCACGCGGGACAGGTCCACAGATACGCAGTATTTT	CATRDRSTDTQYF
-	11	TRBV7-2	-	TRBJ2-5	TGTGCCAGCAGCTATGGCGGGTCCCCTCACTTC	CASSYGGSPHF
-	15	TRBV28	-	TRBJ2-7	TGTGCCAGCAGTTTAGTGGGCAGCTGCCTCTACGAGCAGTACTTC	CASSLVGSCLYEQYF
-	12	TRBV6-1	-	TRBJ2-1	TGTGCCAGCAGTCGAAGGGTGGATGAGCAGTTCTTC	CASSRRVDEQFF
-	14	TRBV4-2	-	TRBJ2-7	TGTGCCAGCAGCCTACAGGGACGTGGCTACGAGCAGTACTTC	CASSLQGRGYEQYF